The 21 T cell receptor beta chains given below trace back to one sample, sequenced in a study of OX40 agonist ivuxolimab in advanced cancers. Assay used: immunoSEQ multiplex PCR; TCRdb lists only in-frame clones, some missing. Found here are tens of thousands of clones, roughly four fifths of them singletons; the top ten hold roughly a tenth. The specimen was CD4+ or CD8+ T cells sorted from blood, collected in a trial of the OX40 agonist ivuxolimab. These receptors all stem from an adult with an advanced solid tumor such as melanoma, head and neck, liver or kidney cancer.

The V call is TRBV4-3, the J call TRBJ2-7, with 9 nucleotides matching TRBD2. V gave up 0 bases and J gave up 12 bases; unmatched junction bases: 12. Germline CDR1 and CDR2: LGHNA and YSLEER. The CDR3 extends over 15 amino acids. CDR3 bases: TGCGCCAGCAGCCAAGATTATAGTAGCGGGAGTGGTCTGTACTTC. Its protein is CASSQDYSSGSGLYF.

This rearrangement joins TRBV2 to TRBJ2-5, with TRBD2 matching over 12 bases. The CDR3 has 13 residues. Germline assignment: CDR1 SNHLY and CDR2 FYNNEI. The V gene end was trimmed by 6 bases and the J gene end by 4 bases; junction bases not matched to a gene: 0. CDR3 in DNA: TGTGCCAGCAGACTAGCGGGAGGAGAGACCCAGTACTTC. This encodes CASRLAGGETQYF.

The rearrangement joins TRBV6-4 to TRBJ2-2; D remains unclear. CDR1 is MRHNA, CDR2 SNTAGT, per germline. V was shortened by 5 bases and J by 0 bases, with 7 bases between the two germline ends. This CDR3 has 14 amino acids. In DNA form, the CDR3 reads TGTGCCAGCAGTCTGGAGCCGAACACCGGGGAGCTGTTTTTT. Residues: CASSLEPNTGELFF.

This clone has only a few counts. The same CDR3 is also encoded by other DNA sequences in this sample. The CDR3 DNA reads as TGTGCCTGGAGTGCAGGGCTTGGAAACACCATATATTTT. It translates to CAWSAGLGNTIYF. This chain uses TRBV30 with TRBJ1-3, with D possibly matching TRBD1 (5 bases). CDR1 and CDR2 from the germline V gene are GTSNPN and SVGIG (reference sequence). Trimming removed 1 base at V and 3 bases at J, with 7 bases between. The CDR3 covers 13 residues.

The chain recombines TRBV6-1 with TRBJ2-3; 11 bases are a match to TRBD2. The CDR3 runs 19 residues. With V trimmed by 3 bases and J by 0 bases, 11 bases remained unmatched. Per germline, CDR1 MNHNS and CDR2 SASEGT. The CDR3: CASSESSSIAGGSTDTQYF. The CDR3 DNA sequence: TGTGCCAGCAGTGAGTCCTCCTCTATAGCGGGGGGGAGCACAGATACGCAGTATTTT.

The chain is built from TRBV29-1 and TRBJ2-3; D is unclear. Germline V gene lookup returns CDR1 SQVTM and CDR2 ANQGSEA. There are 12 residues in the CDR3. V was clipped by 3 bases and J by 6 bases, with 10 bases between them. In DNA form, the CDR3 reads TGCAGCGTTGAGCCGCAGTCCGATACGCAGTATTTT. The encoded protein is CSVEPQSDTQYF.

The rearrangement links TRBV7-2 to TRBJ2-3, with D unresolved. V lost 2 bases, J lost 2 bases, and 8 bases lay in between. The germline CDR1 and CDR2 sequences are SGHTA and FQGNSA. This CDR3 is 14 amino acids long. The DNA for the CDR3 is TGTGCCAGCAGCTTATTGTCGGTCACAGATACGCAGTATTTT. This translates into CASSLLSVTDTQYF.

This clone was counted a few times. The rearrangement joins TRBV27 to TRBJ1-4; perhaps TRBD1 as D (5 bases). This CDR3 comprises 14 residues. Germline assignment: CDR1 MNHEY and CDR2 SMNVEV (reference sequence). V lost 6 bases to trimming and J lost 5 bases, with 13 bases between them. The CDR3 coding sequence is TGTGCCAGCAGCCGGCAGGGTAGGAATGAAAAACTGTTTTTT. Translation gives CASSRQGRNEKLFF.

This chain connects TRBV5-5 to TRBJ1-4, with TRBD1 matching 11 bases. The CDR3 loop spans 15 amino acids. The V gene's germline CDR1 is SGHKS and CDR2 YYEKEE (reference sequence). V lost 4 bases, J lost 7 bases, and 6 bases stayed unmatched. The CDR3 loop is CASSLTGTGGEKLFF. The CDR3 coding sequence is TGTGCCAGCAGCCTGACCGGGACAGGGGGTGAAAAACTGTTTTTT.

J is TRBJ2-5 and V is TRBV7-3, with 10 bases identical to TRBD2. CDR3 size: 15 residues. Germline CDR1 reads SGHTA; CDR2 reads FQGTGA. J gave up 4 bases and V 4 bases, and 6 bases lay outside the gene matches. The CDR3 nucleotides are TGTGCCAGCAGCTCGGGATCTAGCGGGGGAGAGACCCAGTACTTC. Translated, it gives CASSSGSSGGETQYF.

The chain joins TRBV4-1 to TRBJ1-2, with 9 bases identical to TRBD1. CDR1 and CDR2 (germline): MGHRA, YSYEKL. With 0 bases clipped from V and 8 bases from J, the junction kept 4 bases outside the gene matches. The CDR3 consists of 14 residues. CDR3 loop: CASSQDGTGLGYTF. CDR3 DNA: TGCGCCAGCAGCCAAGATGGGACAGGGCTGGGCTACACCTTC.

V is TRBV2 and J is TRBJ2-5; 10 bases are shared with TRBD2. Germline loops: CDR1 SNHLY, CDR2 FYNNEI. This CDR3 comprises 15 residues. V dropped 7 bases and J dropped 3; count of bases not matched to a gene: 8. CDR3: CASNAAGGRKETQYF. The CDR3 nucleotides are TGTGCCAGCAATGCAGCGGGGGGGAGAAAAGAGACCCAGTACTTC.

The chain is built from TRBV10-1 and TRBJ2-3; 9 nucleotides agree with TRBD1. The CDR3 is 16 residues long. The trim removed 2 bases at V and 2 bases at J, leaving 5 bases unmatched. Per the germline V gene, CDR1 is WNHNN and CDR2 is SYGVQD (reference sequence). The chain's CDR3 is CASSEVGQGNTDTQYF. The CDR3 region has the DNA TGCGCCAGCAGTGAGGTTGGACAGGGGAACACAGATACGCAGTATTTT.

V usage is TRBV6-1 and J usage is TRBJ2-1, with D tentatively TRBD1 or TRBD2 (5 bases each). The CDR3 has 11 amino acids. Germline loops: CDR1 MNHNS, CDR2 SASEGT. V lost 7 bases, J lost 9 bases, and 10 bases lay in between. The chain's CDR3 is CASTGRIEQFF. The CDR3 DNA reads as TGTGCCAGCACGGGGCGGATTGAGCAGTTCTTC.

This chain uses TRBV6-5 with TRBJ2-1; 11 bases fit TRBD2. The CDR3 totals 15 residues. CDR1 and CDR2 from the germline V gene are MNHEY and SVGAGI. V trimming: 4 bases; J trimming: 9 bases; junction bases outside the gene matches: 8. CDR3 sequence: CASSFNRLAGTEQFF. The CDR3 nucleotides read TGTGCCAGCAGTTTCAACCGACTAGCGGGAACTGAGCAGTTCTTC.

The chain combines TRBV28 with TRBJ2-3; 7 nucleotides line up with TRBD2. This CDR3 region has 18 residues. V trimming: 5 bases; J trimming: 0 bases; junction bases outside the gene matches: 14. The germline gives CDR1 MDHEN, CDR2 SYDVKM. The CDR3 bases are TGTGCCAGCAGTCCCCCCCCTGGGCGGGAGAGGAGCACAGATACGCAGTATTTT. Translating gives CASSPPPGRERSTDTQYF.

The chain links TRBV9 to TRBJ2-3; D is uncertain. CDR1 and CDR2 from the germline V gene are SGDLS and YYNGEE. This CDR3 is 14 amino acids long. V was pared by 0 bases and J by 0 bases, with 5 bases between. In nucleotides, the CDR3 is TGTGCCAGCAGCGTAGTTCCAAGCACAGATACGCAGTATTTT. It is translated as CASSVVPSTDTQYF.

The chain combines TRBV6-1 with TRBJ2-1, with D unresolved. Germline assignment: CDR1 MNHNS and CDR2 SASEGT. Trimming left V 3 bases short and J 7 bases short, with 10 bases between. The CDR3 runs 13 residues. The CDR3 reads CASSETSRNEQFF. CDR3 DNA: TGTGCCAGCAGTGAGACCTCACGAAATGAGCAGTTCTTC.

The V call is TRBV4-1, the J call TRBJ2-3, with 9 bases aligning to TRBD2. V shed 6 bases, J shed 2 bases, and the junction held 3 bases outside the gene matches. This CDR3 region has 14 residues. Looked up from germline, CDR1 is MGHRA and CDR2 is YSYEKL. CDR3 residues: CASSSGGYTDTQYF. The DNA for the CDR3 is TGCGCCAGCAGTAGCGGGGGCTACACAGATACGCAGTATTTT.

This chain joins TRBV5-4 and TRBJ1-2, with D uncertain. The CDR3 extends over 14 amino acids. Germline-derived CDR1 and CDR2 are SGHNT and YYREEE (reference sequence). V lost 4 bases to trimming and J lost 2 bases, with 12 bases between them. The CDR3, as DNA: TGTGCCAGCAGCGACCGAGGAGTCAACTATGGCTACACCTTC. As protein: CASSDRGVNYGYTF.

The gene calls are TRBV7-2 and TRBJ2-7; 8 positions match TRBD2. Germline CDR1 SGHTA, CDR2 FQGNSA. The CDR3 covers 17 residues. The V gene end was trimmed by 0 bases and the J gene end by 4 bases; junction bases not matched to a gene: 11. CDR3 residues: CASSLAQSGRVQYEQYF. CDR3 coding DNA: TGTGCCAGCAGCTTAGCGCAGAGCGGGAGAGTCCAGTACGAGCAGTACTTC.